The rows below give T cell receptor beta chains drawn from one sample of a study of identical twins. TCRdb fed the 5' RACE reads into MiXCR, producing one record per CDR3 protein. Of hundreds of thousands of distinct CDR3 sequences in the sample, 21% were seen once. This same sample was also taken into another study, of T cells expressing NK-cell markers.

The material sequenced was PBMCs. The receptors were sampled from a woman between 18 and 29 years old in good health. The CDR3 runs from the conserved cysteine through the conserved F or W. A D gene is named only where the DNA matches it firmly. Clone size is shown for a subset of rows, as once, few, many or a class of expanded clone.

size: .; J: TRBJ2-3; length: 16; D: .; V: TRBV2; DNA: TGTGCCAGCAGATTAACAGAGGGATGGAGCACAGATACGCAGTATTTT; CDR3: CASRLTEGWSTDTQYF
size: many; J: TRBJ2-3; length: 14; D: TRBD2; V: TRBV5-1; DNA: TGCGCCAGCAACGTAGCGGGAGGGGCAGATACGCAGTATTTT; CDR3: CASNVAGGADTQYF
size: .; J: TRBJ1-4; length: 14; D: .; V: TRBV6-5; DNA: TGTGCCAGCAGTTACTCAGGGAGAGGGGAAAAACTGTTTTTT; CDR3: CASSYSGRGEKLFF
size: .; J: TRBJ2-7; length: 14; D: .; V: TRBV23-1; DNA: TGCGCCAGCAGTTTAGATCGTCAACCCTACGAGCAGTACTTC; CDR3: CASSLDRQPYEQYF
size: .; J: TRBJ2-6; length: 15; D: .; V: TRBV6-1; DNA: TGTGCCAGCAGTGAATATACTCCTGGGGCCAACGTCCTGACTTTC; CDR3: CASSEYTPGANVLTF
size: few; J: TRBJ2-2; length: 13; D: .; V: TRBV3-1; DNA: TGTGCCAGCAGACGACAACCCACCGGGGAGCTGTTTTTT; CDR3: CASRRQPTGELFF
size: .; J: TRBJ2-1; length: 12; D: .; V: TRBV12-3/TRBV12-4; DNA: TGTGCCAGCAGCCCGACAGGCGATGAGCAGTTCTTC; CDR3: CASSPTGDEQFF
size: few; J: TRBJ2-2; length: 14; D: .; V: TRBV30; DNA: TGTGCCTGGAGTGTACTGAACAGTAGAGGGGAGCTGTTTTTT; CDR3: CAWSVLNSRGELFF
size: .; J: TRBJ2-7; length: 13; D: .; V: TRBV3-1; DNA: TGTGCCAGCAGCCCGCTGCAGGGGGGGAAGCAGTACTTC; CDR3: CASSPLQGGKQYF
size: few; J: TRBJ1-2; length: 11; D: .; V: TRBV20-1; DNA: TGCAGTGCTAGTAATCGGTATGGCTACACCTTC; CDR3: CSASNRYGYTF
size: many; J: TRBJ2-2; length: 15; D: .; V: TRBV12-3/TRBV12-4; DNA: TGTGCCAGCAGTTTGAGGGAACGGGACACCGGGGAGCTGTTTTTT; CDR3: CASSLRERDTGELFF
size: .; J: TRBJ1-1; length: 11; D: .; V: TRBV29-1; DNA: TGCAGCGTGTGGATGAACACTGAAGCTTTCTTT; CDR3: CSVWMNTEAFF
size: .; J: TRBJ2-1; length: 11; D: .; V: TRBV20-1; DNA: TGCAGTGCCCACAGGGCGGATGAGCAGTTCTTC; CDR3: CSAHRADEQFF
size: .; J: TRBJ2-1; length: 16; D: .; V: TRBV7-9; DNA: TGTGCCAGCAGCCCACCTCTAGCGATCCCCTACAATGAGCAGTTCTTC; CDR3: CASSPPLAIPYNEQFF
size: few; J: TRBJ2-5; length: 16; D: TRBD1; V: TRBV6-1; DNA: TGTGCCAGCAGTATCCTCTCTTCCGGGACAGAAGAGACCCAGTACTTC; CDR3: CASSILSSGTEETQYF
size: .; J: TRBJ2-3; length: 16; D: .; V: TRBV4-3; DNA: TGCGCCAGCAGCCAAGTTGTGGTCCATGGCACAGATACGCAGTATTTT; CDR3: CASSQVVVHGTDTQYF
size: few; J: TRBJ2-7; length: 16; D: TRBD2; V: TRBV20-1; DNA: TGCAGTGCTAGAGATCGGGAGCGGGGGACTTCCTACGAGCAGTACTTC; CDR3: CSARDRERGTSYEQYF
size: .; J: TRBJ2-6; length: 16; D: .; V: TRBV14; DNA: TGTGCCAGCAGCCAAGTCGGCAGGACAGGGGCCAACGTCCTGACTTTC; CDR3: CASSQVGRTGANVLTF
size: .; J: TRBJ1-1; length: 11; D: .; V: TRBV20-1; DNA: TGCAGTGCTAGTGTGGGCCCTGAAGCTTTCTTT; CDR3: CSASVGPEAFF
size: .; J: TRBJ1-5; length: 13; D: .; V: TRBV20-1; DNA: TGCAGTGCTAGTCCCGGGGTGCGCCAGCCCCAGCATTTT; CDR3: CSASPGVRQPQHF
size: many; J: TRBJ1-2; length: 14; D: TRBD1; V: TRBV19; DNA: TGTGCCAGTACCCTCCGGGACAGGGAATACGGCTACACCTTC; CDR3: CASTLRDREYGYTF
size: .; J: TRBJ2-7; length: 13; D: .; V: TRBV20-1; DNA: TGCAGTGCTAGGGGTCAGGCTGCCAAAGGGCAGTACTTC; CDR3: CSARGQAAKGQYF
size: .; J: TRBJ2-7; length: 14; D: TRBD1; V: TRBV6-1; DNA: TGTGCCAGCAGGCGGACAGGGAGCTCCTACGAGCAGTACTTC; CDR3: CASRRTGSSYEQYF
size: many; J: TRBJ1-1; length: 9; D: .; V: TRBV20-1; DNA: TGCCGTTTAGGGGCTGAAGCTTTCTTT; CDR3: CRLGAEAFF
size: few; J: TRBJ2-2; length: 16; D: .; V: TRBV4-3; DNA: TGCGCCAGCAGCCAAGGCCAGGGCAGCCTAGCCGGGGAGCTGTTTTTT; CDR3: CASSQGQGSLAGELFF
size: .; J: TRBJ2-7; length: 16; D: .; V: TRBV5-1; DNA: TGCGCCAGCAGCTCCCAAGGGGCAGGGTCAGGGTACGAGCAGTACTTC; CDR3: CASSSQGAGSGYEQYF
size: .; J: TRBJ2-1; length: 18; D: TRBD1; V: TRBV27; DNA: TGTGCCAGCAGCTCCAGGGGGCATTCAAAGGCCAGCCACAATGAGCAGTTCTTC; CDR3: CASSSRGHSKASHNEQFF
size: few; J: TRBJ2-7; length: 14; D: .; V: TRBV19; DNA: TGTGCCAGTAGTATTACCGGACAATCCTACGAGCAGTACTTC; CDR3: CASSITGQSYEQYF
size: .; J: TRBJ1-1; length: 13; D: .; V: TRBV6-1; DNA: TGTGCCAGCAGCCAGGGACAACCTCTAGAAGCTTTCTTT; CDR3: CASSQGQPLEAFF
size: .; J: TRBJ2-5; length: 15; D: TRBD2; V: TRBV29-1; DNA: TGCAGCGTTGCGTTAGCGGGAACCGCCGGGGAGACCCAGTACTTC; CDR3: CSVALAGTAGETQYF
size: .; J: TRBJ2-3; length: 17; D: .; V: TRBV5-1; DNA: TGCGCCAGCAGCCTACTCACGGGGGCAACCAGCACAGATACGCAGTATTTT; CDR3: CASSLLTGATSTDTQYF
size: .; J: TRBJ2-7; length: 17; D: TRBD2; V: TRBV19; DNA: TGTGCCAGTAGTTTCCTCTTGGGGACTAGCGGGAAAAACGAGCAGTACTTC; CDR3: CASSFLLGTSGKNEQYF
size: .; J: TRBJ1-5; length: 14; D: .; V: TRBV18; DNA: TGTGCCAGCTCAGCGGACTGGGTCGGTCAGCCCCAGCATTTT; CDR3: CASSADWVGQPQHF
size: .; J: TRBJ2-6; length: 16; D: .; V: TRBV5-1; DNA: TGCGCCAGCAGCTTGGACCCAGGGGTAGGGGCCAACGTCCTGACTTTC; CDR3: CASSLDPGVGANVLTF
size: few; J: TRBJ2-5; length: 13; D: TRBD2; V: TRBV4-2; DNA: TGTGCCAGCAGCCAAGAGCGGGGGGAGACCCAGTACTTC; CDR3: CASSQERGETQYF
size: few; J: TRBJ1-5; length: 13; D: .; V: TRBV20-1; DNA: TGCAGTGCCGCCACAGGGAGCAATCAGCCCCAGCATTTT; CDR3: CSAATGSNQPQHF
size: few; J: TRBJ2-7; length: 10; D: .; V: TRBV10-2; DNA: TGCGCCACTTTAGGTGCCGAGCAGTACTTC; CDR3: CATLGAEQYF
size: few; J: TRBJ2-5; length: 17; D: TRBD2; V: TRBV27; DNA: TGTGCCAGCAGTTTATATACTAGCGGGGGGGGTAGAGAGACCCAGTACTTC; CDR3: CASSLYTSGGGRETQYF
size: .; J: TRBJ2-1; length: 15; D: .; V: TRBV9; DNA: TGTGCCAGCAGCGTTGCCCCTGATGCCTACAATGAGCAGTTCTTC; CDR3: CASSVAPDAYNEQFF
size: .; J: TRBJ2-1; length: 18; D: TRBD2; V: TRBV5-1; DNA: TGCGCCAGCAGCTCCCTACCCGGATCTAGCGGGGGGCGGGGTGAGCAGTTCTTC; CDR3: CASSSLPGSSGGRGEQFF
size: few; J: TRBJ2-7; length: 14; D: TRBD1; V: TRBV27; DNA: TGTGCCAGCAGTGCGACAGGGGACCCCTACGAGCAGTACTTC; CDR3: CASSATGDPYEQYF
size: .; J: TRBJ2-7; length: 14; D: .; V: TRBV5-1; DNA: TGCGCCAGCAGCTCCACAAGAGTGGACTACGAGCAGTACTTC; CDR3: CASSSTRVDYEQYF